The T cell receptor (beta chain) under discussion was sequenced for a study of post-analysis software for immune sequencing data. Study outcomes and limitations: Significantly lower normalized Chao1 diversity was seen in multiple sclerosis patients than in controls. Comparison of patients with controls showed five TRBV segments more frequent in patients, TRBV5-6, TRBV5-1 and TRBV20-1 among them.

Germline CDR1 DFQATT, CDR2 SNEGSKA (reference sequence). Between the trimmed V and J ends, which lost 5 bases and 2 bases, there was a span of 13 bases. This CDR3 is built from 13 residues. In regard to this clonotype: Its antigen remains unknown.

Tagging with unique molecular identifiers was a feature of the TCR beta cDNA libraries. One entry per CDR3 protein, called by TCRdb with MiXCR from the PCR reads. The sample shows some 800,000 distinct CDR3 sequences, around 45% of them seen only once. This chain joins TRBV20-1 and TRBJ2-7; tentatively, D is TRBD1 or TRBD2 (5 bases each). Source material: blood. The TCR comes from a girl between 5 and 17 years old with multiple sclerosis. This CDR3 is CSAARDPPYEQYF. CDR3 bases: TGCAGTGCTGCTAGGGACCCGCCCTACGAGCAGTACTTC.